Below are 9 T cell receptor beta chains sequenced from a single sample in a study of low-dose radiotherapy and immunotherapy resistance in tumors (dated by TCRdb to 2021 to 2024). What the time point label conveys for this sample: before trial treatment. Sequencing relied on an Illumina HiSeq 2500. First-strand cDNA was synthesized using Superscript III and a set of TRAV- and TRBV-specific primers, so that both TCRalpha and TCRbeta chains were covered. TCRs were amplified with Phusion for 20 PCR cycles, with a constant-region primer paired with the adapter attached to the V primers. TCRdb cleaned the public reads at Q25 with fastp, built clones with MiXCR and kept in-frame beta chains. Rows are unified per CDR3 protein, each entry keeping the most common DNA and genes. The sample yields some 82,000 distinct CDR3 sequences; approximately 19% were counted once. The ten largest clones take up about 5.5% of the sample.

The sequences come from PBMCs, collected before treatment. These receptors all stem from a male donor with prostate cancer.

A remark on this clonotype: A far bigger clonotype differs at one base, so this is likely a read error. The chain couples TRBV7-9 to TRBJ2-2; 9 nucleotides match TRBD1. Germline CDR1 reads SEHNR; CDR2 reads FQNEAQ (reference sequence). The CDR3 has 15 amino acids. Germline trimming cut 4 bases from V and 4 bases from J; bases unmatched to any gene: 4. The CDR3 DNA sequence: TGTGCCAGCAGCTCCGGGACAGGGCGCACCGGGGAGCTGTTTTTT. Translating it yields CASSSGTGRTGELFF.

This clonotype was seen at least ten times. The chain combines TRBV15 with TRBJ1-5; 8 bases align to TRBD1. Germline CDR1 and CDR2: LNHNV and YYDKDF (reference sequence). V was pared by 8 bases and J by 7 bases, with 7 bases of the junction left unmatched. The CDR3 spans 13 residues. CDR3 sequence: CATSETGDQPQHF. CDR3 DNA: TGTGCCACCTCCGAGACAGGGGACCAGCCCCAGCATTTT.

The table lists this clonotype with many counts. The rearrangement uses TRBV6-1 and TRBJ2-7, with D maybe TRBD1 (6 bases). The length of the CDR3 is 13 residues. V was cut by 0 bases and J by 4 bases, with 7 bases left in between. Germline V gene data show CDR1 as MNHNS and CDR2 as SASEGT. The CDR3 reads CASSEAGQYEQYF. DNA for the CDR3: TGTGCCAGCAGTGAAGCAGGACAGTACGAGCAGTACTTC.

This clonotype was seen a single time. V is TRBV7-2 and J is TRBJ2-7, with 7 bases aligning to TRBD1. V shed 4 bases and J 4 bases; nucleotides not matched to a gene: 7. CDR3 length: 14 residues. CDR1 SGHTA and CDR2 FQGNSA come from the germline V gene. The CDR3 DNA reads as TGTGCCAGCAGCTCCCGCCGGGACAGTTACGAGCAGTACTTC. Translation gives CASSSRRDSYEQYF.

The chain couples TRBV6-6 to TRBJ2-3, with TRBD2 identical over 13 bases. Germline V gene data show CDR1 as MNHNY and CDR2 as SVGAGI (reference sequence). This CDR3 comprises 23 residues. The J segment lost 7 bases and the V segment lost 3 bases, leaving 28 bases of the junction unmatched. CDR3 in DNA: TGTGCCAGCAGTTATCTCCTTGGGAGTCAGGGGCCGGGGACTAGCGGGGTCGTTTATACGCAGTATTTT. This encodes CASSYLLGSQGPGTSGVVYTQYF.

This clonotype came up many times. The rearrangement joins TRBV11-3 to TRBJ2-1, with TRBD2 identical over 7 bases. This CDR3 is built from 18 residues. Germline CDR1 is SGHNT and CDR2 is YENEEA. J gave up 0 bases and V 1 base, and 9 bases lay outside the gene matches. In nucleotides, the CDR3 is TGTGCCAGCAGCTTAGGGGGCCCAGCGGGAAGCTCCTACAATGAGCAGTTCTTC. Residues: CASSLGGPAGSSYNEQFF.

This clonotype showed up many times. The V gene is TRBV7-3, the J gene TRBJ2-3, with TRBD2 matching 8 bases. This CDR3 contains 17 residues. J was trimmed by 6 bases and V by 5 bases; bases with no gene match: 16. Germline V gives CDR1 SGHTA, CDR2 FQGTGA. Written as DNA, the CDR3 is TGTGCCAGCAGCGCGTCGGGGGGCCGGGAGGGCCGTGATACGCAGTATTTT. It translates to CASSASGGREGRDTQYF.

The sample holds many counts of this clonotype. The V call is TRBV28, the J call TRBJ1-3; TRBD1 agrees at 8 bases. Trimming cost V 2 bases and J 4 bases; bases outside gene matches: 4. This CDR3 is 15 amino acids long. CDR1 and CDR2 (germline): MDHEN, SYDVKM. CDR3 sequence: CASSLAGTGGNTIYF. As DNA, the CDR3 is TGTGCCAGCAGTTTAGCCGGGACAGGAGGAAACACCATATATTTT. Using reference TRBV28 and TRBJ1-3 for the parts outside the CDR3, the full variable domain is DVKVTQSSRYLVKRTGEKVFLECVQDMDHENMFWYRQDPGLGLRLIYFSYDVKMKEKGDIPEGYSVSREKKERFSLILESASTNQTSMYLCASSLAGTGGNTIYFGEGSWLTVV.

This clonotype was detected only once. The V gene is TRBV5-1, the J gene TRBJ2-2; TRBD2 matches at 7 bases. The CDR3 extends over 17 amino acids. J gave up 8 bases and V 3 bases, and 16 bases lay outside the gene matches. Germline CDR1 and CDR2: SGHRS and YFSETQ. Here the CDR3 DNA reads TGCGCCAGCAGCTCTAAGTCCGAGACTAGCTTTCGTGGGGAGCTGTTTTTT. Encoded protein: CASSSKSETSFRGELFF.